The rows below give T cell receptor beta chains drawn from one sample of a study of blood T cells in healthy people across ages. TCRdb re-analysed the 5' RACE reads in MiXCR, keeping a single row per CDR3 protein. This sample has hundreds of thousands of distinct CDR3 sequences; about 30% occur once, and the top ten carry around 14%. The source material was blood. The receptors were sampled from a woman of 80 years or more in good health. The CDR3 runs from the conserved cysteine through the conserved F or W. A D gene is named only where the DNA matches it firmly. The listing skips clone size in some rows; elsewhere it reads once, few, many or a size class.

cdr3_aa	cdr3_nt	v_call	j_call	d_call	clone_size
CSSMGGADYDYTF	TGCAGCTCGATGGGGGGCGCCGACTACGACTACACCTTC	TRBV29-1	TRBJ1-2	-	few
CASSRAVGGYYGYTF	TGCGCCAGCAGCCGCGCGGTCGGGGGGTACTATGGCTACACCTTC	TRBV4-3	TRBJ1-2	-	few
CASSDDTGTLSEQYF	TGTGCCAGCAGTGACGACACCGGGACATTAAGCGAGCAGTACTTC	TRBV25-1	TRBJ2-7	-	many
CASRRTSALEQFF	TGTGCCAGCAGGAGGACTAGCGCGCTTGAGCAGTTCTTC	TRBV6-2/TRBV6-3	TRBJ2-1	TRBD2	many
CSARTGGRGTEAFF	TGCAGTGCTAGGACAGGGGGTAGGGGCACTGAAGCTTTCTTT	TRBV20-1	TRBJ1-1	TRBD1	-
CASSPGTADRRFGYTF	TGCGCCAGCAGCCCCGGGACAGCTGATAGACGTTTCGGCTACACCTTC	TRBV5-1	TRBJ1-2	TRBD1	many
CASSPLTGMFTDTQYF	TGTGCCAGCAGCCCCCTAACAGGGATGTTCACAGATACGCAGTATTTT	TRBV7-6	TRBJ2-3	-	-
CSAIRRGFFETQYF	TGCAGTGCTATAAGGCGGGGGTTTTTTGAGACCCAGTACTTC	TRBV20-1	TRBJ2-5	TRBD2	many
CASSLARGNTGELFF	TGTGCCAGCAGTTTGGCGCGGGGAAACACCGGGGAGCTGTTTTTT	TRBV6-6	TRBJ2-2	-	few
CILTSGGGGTLIYEQYF	TGCATTCTGACTAGCGGGGGCGGGGGGACGCTAATCTACGAGCAGTACTTC	TRBV20-1	TRBJ2-7	TRBD2	many
CASSQRGIIDTQYF	TGTGCCAGCAGCCAACGGGGGATAATAGATACGCAGTATTTT	TRBV7-3	TRBJ2-3	-	many
CASSQRDPNYGYTF	TGTGCCAGCAGCCAACGGGACCCTAACTATGGCTACACCTTC	TRBV7-9	TRBJ1-2	-	-
CASSYDPSGGQYF	TGTGCCAGCAGTTACGACCCCTCAGGGGGTCAGTATTTT	TRBV6-5	TRBJ2-3	TRBD1	many
CASSVVGQIPPGYGYTF	TGTGCCAGCAGCGTAGTGGGACAAATACCACCTGGCTATGGCTACACCTTC	TRBV9	TRBJ1-2	-	few
CASSQVWAPEETQYF	TGTGCCAGCAGCCAAGTGTGGGCCCCTGAGGAGACCCAGTACTTC	TRBV4-2	TRBJ2-5	-	many
CASSVGTGGSNEQYF	TGTGCCAGCAGCGTGGGGACAGGGGGCTCGAATGAGCAGTACTTC	TRBV9	TRBJ2-7	TRBD1	-
CASSTGQAVGSNQPQHF	TGTGCCAGCAGTACCGGACAGGCAGTCGGTAGCAATCAGCCCCAGCATTTT	TRBV6-2/TRBV6-3	TRBJ1-5	TRBD1	many
CASSWASGVYNEQFF	TGTGCCAGCAGTTGGGCTAGCGGGGTCTACAATGAGCAGTTCTTC	TRBV12-3/TRBV12-4	TRBJ2-1	TRBD2	-
CASSFNRDSSYNEQFF	TGTGCCAGCAGCTTCAATAGGGACAGCTCCTACAATGAGCAGTTCTTC	TRBV7-9	TRBJ2-1	TRBD1	-
CASSSGGDYFNEQFF	TGCGCCAGCAGTAGCGGGGGGGATTATTTCAATGAGCAGTTCTTC	TRBV5-1	TRBJ2-1	TRBD2	many
CASSSPPHNEQFF	TGTGCCAGCAGCTCCCCCCCCCACAATGAGCAGTTCTTC	TRBV7-3	TRBJ2-1	-	-
CSARGEGGTGYEQFF	TGCAGTGCTAGAGGCGAAGGAGGGACGGGGTATGAGCAGTTCTTC	TRBV20-1	TRBJ2-1	-	once
CASSSIAHTGELFF	TGTGCCAGCAGCTCGATAGCGCACACCGGGGAGCTGTTTTTT	TRBV7-2	TRBJ2-2	-	many
CATGSSYNEQYF	TGTGCCACCGGGAGCTCCTACAATGAGCAGTACTTC	TRBV24-1	TRBJ2-7	-	few
CASSPGQKSTDTQYF	TGTGCCAGCAGTCCCGGACAGAAAAGCACAGATACGCAGTATTTT	TRBV7-3	TRBJ2-3	-	once
CACSPTGGRGYGYTF	TGTGCCTGCAGCCCGACAGGGGGAAGGGGCTATGGCTACACCTTC	TRBV11-2	TRBJ1-2	TRBD1	-
CASSEEGAYGYTF	TGTGCCAGCAGTGAAGAGGGGGCTTATGGCTACACCTTC	TRBV2	TRBJ1-2	TRBD1	few
CASSLLPSTDTQYF	TGTGCCAGCAGTTTACTTCCCTCCACAGATACGCAGTATTTT	TRBV12-3/TRBV12-4	TRBJ2-3	-	-
CSVGGGRGADNEQFF	TGCAGCGTTGGAGGGGGACGGGGGGCTGATAATGAGCAGTTCTTC	TRBV29-1	TRBJ2-1	-	many
CSAEWDRGIPEAFF	TGCAGTGCTGAGTGGGACAGGGGAATTCCTGAAGCTTTCTTT	TRBV20-1	TRBJ1-1	TRBD1	many
CASSLARAGGQETQYF	TGCGCCAGCAGCTTGGCCCGAGCGGGGGGCCAAGAGACCCAGTACTTC	TRBV5-1	TRBJ2-5	TRBD2	-
CAWKGDTDTQYF	TGTGCCTGGAAGGGAGACACAGATACGCAGTATTTT	TRBV30	TRBJ2-3	-	few
CASSQEASDSNEQFF	TGCGCCAGCAGCCAAGAGGCTAGCGATTCCAATGAGCAGTTCTTC	TRBV4-3	TRBJ2-1	-	-
CASSTTGLETQYF	TGTGCCAGTAGCACGACAGGGTTGGAGACCCAGTACTTC	TRBV19	TRBJ2-5	TRBD1	many
CARSVEAGGPRTGELFF	TGTGCCCGCAGCGTAGAGGCGGGGGGGCCTAGAACCGGGGAGCTGTTTTTT	TRBV9	TRBJ2-2	TRBD2	few
CATQGAQARAGELFF	TGTGCCACCCAAGGGGCCCAGGCGAGGGCCGGGGAGCTGTTTTTT	TRBV24-1	TRBJ2-2	-	-
CATSDQAGEQYF	TGTGCCACCAGTGACCAGGCAGGCGAGCAGTACTTC	TRBV24-1	TRBJ2-7	-	-
CASSLQLRSSYNSPLHF	TGTGCCAGCAGTCTACAACTCAGGAGCTCCTATAATTCACCCCTCCACTTT	TRBV27	TRBJ1-6	-	few
CATSPPSVRNEQFF	TGTGCCACCAGCCCCCCCAGTGTCAGGAATGAGCAGTTCTTC	TRBV15	TRBJ2-1	-	many
CSAGRGTSGGNEQFF	TGCAGTGCTGGGAGGGGGACTAGCGGGGGGAATGAGCAGTTCTTC	TRBV20-1	TRBJ2-1	TRBD2	many
CASRTTGLDYGYTF	TGTGCCAGCAGAACGACAGGGTTGGACTATGGCTACACCTTC	TRBV28	TRBJ1-2	TRBD1	many
CASRTFGGEGTEAFF	TGTGCCAGCAGAACTTTCGGGGGGGAAGGGACTGAAGCTTTCTTT	TRBV11-2	TRBJ1-1	-	few
CASTPGRDEKLFF	TGTGCCAGCACCCCCGGTCGGGACGAAAAACTGTTTTTT	TRBV28	TRBJ1-4	-	-
CASREQGALSQPQHF	TGTGCCAGTAGGGAACAGGGGGCGTTAAGCCAGCCCCAGCATTTT	TRBV19	TRBJ1-5	TRBD1	-
CASSQRTGVADTQYF	TGTGCCAGCAGCCAGAGGACAGGGGTCGCAGATACGCAGTATTTT	TRBV14	TRBJ2-3	TRBD1	few
CASSQAATNEKLFF	TGCGCCAGCAGCCAGGCGGCAACTAATGAAAAACTGTTTTTT	TRBV4-1	TRBJ1-4	-	-
CSVLQGGGNQPQHF	TGCAGCGTTCTCCAGGGGGGAGGCAATCAGCCCCAGCATTTT	TRBV29-1	TRBJ1-5	TRBD1	many
CASSLNPGTSGGTDTQYF	TGTGCCAGCAGCTTAAACCCGGGGACTAGCGGGGGCACAGATACGCAGTATTTT	TRBV7-3	TRBJ2-3	TRBD2	-
CASSFTQGTEQFF	TGTGCCAGCAGTTTCACCCAGGGAACTGAGCAGTTCTTC	TRBV6-5	TRBJ2-1	-	many
CASSRAGTGAGDTQDF	TGTGCCAGCAGCCGAGCCGGGACAGGCGCCGGGGATACGCAGGATTTT	TRBV3-1	TRBJ2-3	TRBD1	few
CSARDRRGGRVAFF	TGCAGTGCTAGAGACCGCCGCGGAGGGAGGGTGGCTTTCTTT	TRBV20-1	TRBJ1-1	-	few
CASSFSSRDRGTDTQYF	TGCGCCAGCAGCTTTAGTTCCCGAGACAGGGGCACAGATACGCAGTATTTT	TRBV5-1	TRBJ2-3	TRBD1	many
CASNPPGGKYEQYF	TGTGCCAGCAACCCACCGGGTGGAAAGTACGAGCAGTACTTC	TRBV6-5	TRBJ2-7	-	many
CASSRRTGTRSYEQYF	TGTGCCAGTAGTCGTCGGACAGGGACTAGATCCTACGAGCAGTACTTC	TRBV19	TRBJ2-7	-	-
CATSRGGGNTEAFF	TGTGCCACCAGCAGGGGAGGGGGGAACACTGAAGCTTTCTTT	TRBV15	TRBJ1-1	-	many
CASSGSVANEKRFF	TGTGCCAGCAGCGGGTCGGTGGCTAATGAAAAACGGTTTTTT	TRBV11-2	TRBJ1-4	-	-
CASRRTGPNPYGYTF	TGTGCCAGCAGAAGGACAGGGCCCAACCCCTATGGCTACACCTTC	TRBV12-3/TRBV12-4	TRBJ1-2	TRBD1	many
CASHLGGAYNEQFF	TGTGCCAGCCACCTCGGGGGGGCCTACAATGAGCAGTTCTTC	TRBV2	TRBJ2-1	TRBD2	-
CASSKTLQGTEVFF	TGTGCCAGCAGTAAGACTCTACAGGGAACTGAAGTTTTCTTT	TRBV3-1	TRBJ1-1	-	-